The text below deals with one T cell receptor (beta chain). Its antigen is currently not known. Per-base qualities were not stored, and no clone one base away is much larger. Collaborating institutions collected whole blood in K2EDTA tubes following their own protocols. For TCRbeta analysis, collaborators shipped samples as frozen whole blood, isolated PBMCs, or DNA extracted from either of those sample types. These data belong to a study of blood T cell repertoires in COVID-19 (dated by TCRdb to the early 2020s). Broadly, across the study: Samples from collaborators originated in the United States, Italy and Spain and spanned both the acute and convalescent phases of COVID-19. The prospective study material was composed of cDNA or gDNA derived from T cells, B-cell-depleted T cells, or PBMCs. Deeply sampled blood TCRbeta repertoires from subjects exposed to, actively infected with, or recovered from COVID-19 were included in the dataset. The repertoires were released in a freely available public database intended as a resource for research on the immune response to SARS-CoV-2. The samples were drawn from two sources: the first 160 participants of the ongoing ImmuneRACE study, and 1,000 to 1,500 subjects contributed by 6 global collaborators. Sample metadata almost always included a de-identified subject ID, COVID-19 status, age in years and sex. Where available, HLA class I and class II types were taken from metadata supplied by the sample provider and were not determined by assay-based typing.

TCRbeta CDR3 regions were amplified from genomic DNA by means of the immunoSEQ Assay, a bias-controlled multiplex PCR. For the original study's pipeline: The number of nucleated cells in each sample was estimated by amplification of reference gene primers within the assay. To quantify the absolute abundance of each unique TCRbeta CDR3 rearrangement, sequence reads were collapsed and filtered. For each sample, productive Simpson clonality was calculated as the square root of Simpson's diversity index across productive rearrangements. Not all clones reach the TCRdb copy of this immuneACCESS table, which keeps in-frame sequences only. Checked studies attribute under half of the gap to unresolved V genes and leave the rest unexplained. For V, J and clone size, that table is used; D and trimming come from the DNA. Across this sample there are hundreds of thousands of clones, with approximately 87% seen only once. The top ten constitute about 2.2% of the sample.

CDR3 length: 13 amino acids, cysteine to phenylalanine. Only CDR3 DNA is held: 39 bases, read in frame from base 1. As encoded in the germline V gene (reference sequence), CDR1 is LNHDA while CDR2 is SQIVND. Trimming costs V 4 bases and J 6 bases, and their ends lie 13 bases apart. The paper as a whole reports these results and caveats: How much clinical and demographic metadata was included differed by source and by participant, and the metadata was provided uncurated.

This sequence uses TRBV19 and TRBJ2-7, with a weak D call of TRBD1 (6 bases match). This TCR came from a woman between 50 and 59 years old with acute or convalescent COVID-19. Specimen: peripheral blood. In nucleotide form, the sequence is TGTGCCAGTAGTACCTCCAGACAGGCCGAGCAGTACTTC. The resulting protein is CASSTSRQAEQYF.